The 29 T cell receptor beta chains reported below all come from one sample, sequenced in a study of response to subunit inactivated influenza vaccine. TCRdb processed the RT-PCR reads anew with MiXCR; each CDR3 protein has one entry. The sample shows just under 550,000 distinct CDR3 sequences, around 25% of them seen only once. This sample was shared with a second study, whose subject was T cells expressing NK-cell markers. As reported in that work: For TCR beta, cDNA was produced by 5'RACE template switching with UMIs.

The sequenced sample was CD4+ T cells sorted from PBMCs, obtained 12 days after vaccination. These receptors originate from a man aged 45-60 years who received an inactivated influenza vaccine.

This clonotype was seen at least ten times. This chain uses TRBV12-3 or TRBV12-4 with TRBJ2-7, with 7 bases identical to TRBD1. The CDR3 extends over 12 amino acids. J lost 5 bases, V lost 5 bases, and 3 bases had no gene match. CDR3 residues: CASSPTGDEQYF. DNA of the CDR3: TGTGCCAGCAGTCCTACAGGGGACGAGCAGTACTTC.

The J gene is TRBJ2-3, the V gene TRBV6-5, with D unclear. V was cut by 0 bases and J by 4 bases, with 5 bases left in between. Germline V gene lookup returns CDR1 MNHEY and CDR2 SVGAGI. The CDR3 length is 13 residues. CDR3 sequence: CASSYSRPDTQYF. The CDR3 bases are TGTGCCAGCAGTTACTCGAGACCAGATACGCAGTATTTT.

This chain connects TRBV4-1 to TRBJ1-2, with D tentatively TRBD1 (5 bases). Germline V gene lookup returns CDR1 MGHRA and CDR2 YSYEKL. V was cut by 1 base and J by 4 bases, with 13 bases left in between. This CDR3 contains 15 residues. The CDR3 loop is CASSQVGADPYGYTF. The CDR3 DNA sequence: TGCGCCAGCAGCCAAGTCGGGGCGGACCCCTATGGCTACACCTTC.

This chain uses TRBV28 with TRBJ1-2; 8 bases are a match to TRBD1. The CDR3 is made up of 15 amino acids. V lost 7 bases, J lost 2 bases, and 9 bases stayed unmatched. The germline gives CDR1 MDHEN, CDR2 SYDVKM. The CDR3 nucleotides read TGTGCCAGCATCCCAGGGGGCAGTAGGAACTATGGCTACACCTTC. Translating gives CASIPGGSRNYGYTF.

A few counts support this clonotype. V is TRBV27 and J is TRBJ1-2, with 7 bases identical to TRBD1. V shed 3 bases, J shed 4 bases, and the junction held 5 bases outside the gene matches. This CDR3 contains 14 residues. Germline V gene data show CDR1 as MNHEY and CDR2 as SMNVEV (reference sequence). The CDR3 sequence: CASSLKGAGYGYTF. The CDR3 DNA reads as TGTGCCAGCAGTTTGAAGGGGGCTGGCTATGGCTACACCTTC.

The CDR3 nucleotides read TGTGCCAGCAGGGAATTCAACAAAGGCATTCAGTACTTC. The encoded protein is CASREFNKGIQYF. This chain links TRBV28 with TRBJ2-4; D unclear. CDR1 and CDR2 from the germline V gene are MDHEN and SYDVKM. CDR3 length: 13 amino acids. Trimming removed 6 bases from V and 9 bases from J, with 15 bases in between.

The table lists this clonotype with a few counts. DNA for the CDR3: TGTGCCAGCAGTTTAACCCACACCGGACAGGGACAACAGTACTTC. Translation gives CASSLTHTGQGQQYF. The chain is built from TRBV28 and TRBJ2-7; TRBD1 agrees at 8 bases. CDR3 length: 15 amino acids. Germline CDR1 is MDHEN and CDR2 is SYDVKM. Germline trimming cut 2 bases from V and 10 bases from J; bases unmatched to any gene: 13.

V gene TRBV20-1 combines with J gene TRBJ2-3, with 10 bases aligning to TRBD2. The CDR3 is 16 amino acids. Germline CDR1 is DFQATT and CDR2 is SNEGSKA (reference sequence). V lost 0 bases, J lost 6 bases, and 9 bases stayed unmatched. The chain's CDR3 is CSARDSTSGTGDTQYF. As DNA, the CDR3 is TGCAGTGCTAGAGATTCAACTAGCGGGACGGGGGATACGCAGTATTTT.

The chain carries TRBV4-3 and TRBJ2-5; TRBD1 might be the D (5 bases). Trimming removed 3 bases at V and 3 bases at J, with 8 bases between. The CDR3 has 13 amino acids. Germline CDR1 is LGHNA and CDR2 is YSLEER. The CDR3 sequence: CASSHVDKETQYF. DNA of the CDR3: TGCGCCAGCAGCCATGTGGACAAAGAGACCCAGTACTTC.

The V and J genes are TRBV27 and TRBJ1-2, with D maybe TRBD1 (5 bases). Trimming took 5 bases from V and 4 from J, leaving 17 bases between them. The germline V gene has CDR1 MNHEY and CDR2 SMNVEV (reference sequence). The CDR3 runs 15 residues. This chain's CDR3 is CASSRTDGTVYGYTF. In nucleotides, the CDR3 is TGTGCCAGCAGTAGGACGGACGGGACGGTCTATGGCTACACCTTC.

This clonotype was detected ten times or more. The J gene is TRBJ2-5, the V gene TRBV7-6; the D gene is possibly TRBD1 (5 bases). Germline CDR1 is SGHVS and CDR2 is FNYEAQ. CDR3 length: 13 amino acids. V dropped 1 base and J dropped 3 bases, with 6 bases sitting between them. The CDR3 coding sequence is TGTGCCAGCAGCTTAGTACAGGAAGAGACCCAGTACTTC. It is translated as CASSLVQEETQYF.

The chain employs TRBV20-1 and TRBJ1-5; no clear D gene. The CDR3 spans 13 residues. CDR1 is DFQATT, CDR2 SNEGSKA, per germline (reference sequence). V dropped 6 bases and J dropped 1 base, with 10 bases sitting between them. In DNA, the CDR3 is TGCAGTGCCGTCCTTGGGAGCAATCAGCCCCAGCATTTT. Amino acids: CSAVLGSNQPQHF.

The V call is TRBV10-3, the J call TRBJ1-5; possibly TRBD1 for D (6 bases). V was clipped by 7 bases and J by 7 bases, with 23 bases between them. In germline, CDR1 is ENHRY, CDR2 SYGVKD. This CDR3 comprises 16 residues. For the CDR3, the DNA is TGTGCCATCATACAGAATTGGGGGGGCACGGGGCAGCCCCAGCATTTT. Amino acid sequence: CAIIQNWGGTGQPQHF.

Only a few counts were recorded for this clonotype. The V and J genes are TRBV6-1 and TRBJ1-5; weak D call: TRBD1 (6 bases). V was pared by 2 bases and J by 4 bases, with 12 bases between. Germline V gene lookup returns CDR1 MNHNS and CDR2 SASEGT. The CDR3 is 15 residues long. CDR3 sequence reads: CASSEPGGRNQPQHF. The CDR3 DNA sequence: TGTGCCAGCAGTGAACCCGGGGGCCGGAATCAGCCCCAGCATTTT.

The chain recombines TRBV4-2 with TRBJ2-1; D is possibly TRBD2 (6 bases). CDR3 length equals 16 residues. The germline gives CDR1 LGHNA, CDR2 YNFKEQ. Trimming took 0 bases from V and 6 from J, leaving 15 bases between them. The CDR3 sequence is CASSQERDRSTNEQFF. CDR3 nucleotides: TGTGCCAGCAGCCAAGAGCGGGATCGGAGCACCAATGAGCAGTTCTTC.

The chain uses TRBV6-1 and TRBJ1-2, with a weak D call TRBD1 (5 bases). V was pared by 3 bases and J by 4 bases, with 9 bases between. CDR1 is MNHNS and CDR2 is SASEGT in the germline V gene. The CDR3 length is 13 residues. This CDR3 reads CASSDNRFYGYTF. DNA of the CDR3: TGTGCCAGCAGTGACAACAGGTTCTATGGCTACACCTTC.

The V and J genes are TRBV29-1 and TRBJ2-2; TRBD2 aligns across 9 bases. The trim removed 4 bases at V and 6 bases at J, leaving 15 bases unmatched. The germline CDR1 and CDR2 sequences are SQVTM and ANQGSEA. The CDR3 length is 17 residues. This CDR3 reads CSVVLNGRAGGSGELFF. The CDR3 region has the DNA TGCAGCGTTGTGCTAAACGGACGAGCGGGAGGTTCCGGGGAGCTGTTTTTT.

CDR3 residues: CASSVEPVSVSYNEQFF. The CDR3 nucleotides are TGTGCCAGCAGCGTAGAACCCGTGAGCGTCTCCTACAATGAGCAGTTCTTC. The chain joins TRBV9 to TRBJ2-1; no clear D. Trimming removed 0 bases at V and 0 bases at J, with 13 bases between. Germline lookup yields CDR1 SGDLS and CDR2 YYNGEE. This CDR3 contains 17 residues.

This clonotype was picked up a small number of times. The rearrangement links TRBV25-1 to TRBJ2-1; D may be TRBD2 (5 bases). The CDR3 covers 13 residues. Germline V gene lookup returns CDR1 MGHDK and CDR2 SYGVNS. V was clipped by 0 bases and J by 9 bases, with 9 bases between them. The CDR3 loop is CASSEYNGVEQFF. CDR3 bases: TGTGCCAGCAGTGAATATAACGGGGTTGAGCAGTTCTTC.

There are a few counts of this clonotype. The J gene is TRBJ2-7, the V gene TRBV10-3, with TRBD1 matching 8 bases. V gave up 2 bases and J gave up 4 bases; unmatched junction bases: 10. The length of the CDR3 is 16 residues. Germline V gene sequence: CDR1 ENHRY, CDR2 SYGVKD. The CDR3 DNA is TGTGCCATCAGTGAGACGGCCGGGACAGGCCGGTACGAGCAGTACTTC. Protein: CAISETAGTGRYEQYF.

This clonotype has only a few counts. The chain is built from TRBV7-2 and TRBJ2-7; D is unclear. CDR3 length: 13 amino acids. With 2 bases removed from V and 4 bases from J, the gap between germline ends came to 9 bases. Germline-derived CDR1 and CDR2 are SGHTA and FQGNSA. CDR3 nucleotide sequence: TGTGCCAGCAGCTTAAGTAAATTGTACGAGCAGTACTTC. Encoded protein: CASSLSKLYEQYF.

The chain joins TRBV28 to TRBJ2-1, with D tentatively TRBD2 (6 bases). V was pared by 9 bases and J by 3 bases, with 15 bases between. The length of the CDR3 is 14 residues. CDR1 and CDR2 (germline): MDHEN, SYDVKM. The CDR3, as DNA: TGTGCCAGGGGCCCCGGGAGCCTCTACAATGAGCAGTTCTTC. It codes for CARGPGSLYNEQFF.

The V gene is TRBV29-1, the J gene TRBJ1-1; D gene ambiguous. The CDR3 extends over 12 amino acids. Trimming removed 6 bases from V and 0 bases from J, with 8 bases in between. Germline V gene data show CDR1 as SQVTM and CDR2 as ANQGSEA. The CDR3 nucleotides are TGCAGCGTCCGGGTCATGAACACTGAAGCTTTCTTT. This codes for CSVRVMNTEAFF.

This chain uses TRBV11-2 with TRBJ2-2, with D uncertain. The V gene's germline CDR1 is SGHAT and CDR2 FQNNGV. Trimming stripped 5 bases from V and 3 bases from J, with 4 bases between. The CDR3 consists of 12 residues. The CDR3, as DNA: TGTGCCAGCAGCGACCACACCGGGGAGCTGTTTTTT. Residues: CASSDHTGELFF.

The chain combines TRBV20-1 with TRBJ2-7; tentative D call: TRBD2 (5 bases). From germline, CDR1 is DFQATT and CDR2 SNEGSKA (reference sequence). With 2 bases removed from V and 4 bases from J, the gap between germline ends came to 15 bases. There are 14 residues in the CDR3. The CDR3 nucleotides are TGCAGTGCTAGAAAAGAGGGTCGGCGTTACGAGCAGTACTTC. The encoded protein is CSARKEGRRYEQYF.

This sequence joins TRBV28 and TRBJ2-7; weak D call: TRBD2 (6 bases). The germline CDR1 and CDR2 sequences are MDHEN and SYDVKM. CDR3 length: 14 residues. Trimming pared 8 bases from V and 0 bases from J, leaving 14 bases between. The CDR3 spells CASVPAGSSYEQYF. The CDR3 nucleotides read TGTGCCAGCGTCCCGGCGGGAAGCTCCTACGAGCAGTACTTC.

This sequence joins TRBV20-1 and TRBJ2-1; TRBD2 agrees at 8 bases. The V gene's germline CDR1 is DFQATT and CDR2 SNEGSKA (reference sequence). This CDR3 contains 11 residues. V shed 2 bases and J 12 bases; nucleotides not matched to a gene: 3. The CDR3 region has the DNA TGCAGTGCTAGACCGGGACTAGTGCAGTTCTTC. This translates into CSARPGLVQFF.

This clonotype was detected a few times. This chain connects TRBV2 to TRBJ2-2; D may be TRBD1 (5 bases). Trimming took 5 bases from V and 5 from J, leaving 15 bases between them. Germline loops: CDR1 SNHLY, CDR2 FYNNEI. The CDR3 contains 15 residues. The CDR3 is CASSPLTELTGELFF. The CDR3 coding sequence is TGTGCCAGCAGTCCCCTGACAGAATTAACCGGGGAGCTGTTTTTT.

The chain recombines TRBV6-5 with TRBJ2-1; D possibly uses TRBD1 or TRBD2 (5 bases each). V was cut by 2 bases and J by 6 bases, with 20 bases left in between. Germline loops: CDR1 MNHEY, CDR2 SVGAGI. The CDR3 totals 17 residues. The DNA of the CDR3 is TGTGCCAGCAGTTACAGAGGGGAATCAGGGTTAAGCAATGAGCAGTTCTTC. It codes for CASSYRGESGLSNEQFF.